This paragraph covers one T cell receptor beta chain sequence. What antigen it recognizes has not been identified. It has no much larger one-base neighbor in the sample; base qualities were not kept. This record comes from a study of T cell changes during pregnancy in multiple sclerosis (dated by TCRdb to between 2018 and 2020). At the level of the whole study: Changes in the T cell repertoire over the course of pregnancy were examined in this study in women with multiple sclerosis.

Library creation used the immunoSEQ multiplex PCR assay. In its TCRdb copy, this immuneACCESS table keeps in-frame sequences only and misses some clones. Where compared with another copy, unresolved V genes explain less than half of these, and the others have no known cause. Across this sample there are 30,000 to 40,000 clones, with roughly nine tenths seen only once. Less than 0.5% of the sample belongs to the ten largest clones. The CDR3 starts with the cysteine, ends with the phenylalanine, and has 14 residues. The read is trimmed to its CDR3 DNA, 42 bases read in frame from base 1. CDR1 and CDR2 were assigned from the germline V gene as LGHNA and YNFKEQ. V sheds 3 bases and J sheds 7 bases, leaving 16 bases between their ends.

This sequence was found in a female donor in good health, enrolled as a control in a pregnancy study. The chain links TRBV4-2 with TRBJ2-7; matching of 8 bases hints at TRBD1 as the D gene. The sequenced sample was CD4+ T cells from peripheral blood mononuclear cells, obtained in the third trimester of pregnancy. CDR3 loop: CASSHTGGAGEQYF. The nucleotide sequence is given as TGTGCCAGCAGCCATACAGGGGGGGCCGGGGAGCAGTACTTC.